This is a list of T cell receptor beta chains from one sample in a study of T cells after posttransplantation cyclophosphamide. Only in-frame clones appear in the TCRdb table, and some are missing; sequencing was by immunoSEQ multiplex PCR. The sample records 25,000 to 35,000 clones, 86% being singletons. Source material: PBMCs. The receptors derive from a man aged 50-60 years. The CDR3 runs from the conserved cysteine through the conserved F or W. The D gene is left open where the match is weak.

j_call,v_call,d_call,cdr3_aa,cdr3_nt
TRBJ2-3,TRBV10-3,NA,CAISESVLPSTGERTDTQYF,TGTGCCATCAGTGAGTCCGTTTTACCCTCCACGGGAGAGAGGACAGATACGCAGTATTTT
TRBJ2-7,TRBV5-5,TRBD1,CASSLDRGLMSEQYF,TGTGCCAGCAGCCTGGACAGGGGGCTAATGAGCGAGCAGTACTTC
TRBJ2-7,TRBV6-6,NA,CASSDRPRGGEQYF,TGTGCCAGCAGTGACAGGCCGAGGGGGGGGGAGCAGTACTTC
TRBJ1-3,TRBV7-9,TRBD1,CASSAFDRAGNTIYF,TGTGCCAGCAGCGCGTTCGACAGGGCTGGAAACACCATATATTTT
TRBJ2-2,TRBV2,NA,CASSTPSDRIGELFF,TGTGCCAGCAGTACTCCTTCCGACAGAATCGGGGAGCTGTTTTTT
TRBJ1-1,TRBV7-6,NA,CASSSEGTEAFF,TGTGCCAGCAGCTCGGAGGGTACTGAAGCTTTCTTT
TRBJ1-2,TRBV5-1,NA,CASMEKGGGVYGYTF,TGCGCCAGCATGGAGAAGGGAGGAGGAGTCTATGGCTACACCTTC
TRBJ2-1,TRBV27,NA,CASSFRQANEQFF,TGTGCCAGCAGTTTTAGGCAGGCCAATGAGCAGTTCTTC
TRBJ2-7,TRBV12-5,TRBD1,CASGFGTGDHEQYF,TGTGCTAGTGGTTTTGGGACAGGGGACCACGAGCAGTACTTC
TRBJ2-7,TRBV11-2,TRBD2,CASTHSGSIYEQYF,TGTGCCAGCACTCATAGCGGGAGTATCTACGAGCAGTACTTC
TRBJ2-7,TRBV4-2,TRBD1,CASSQAQGSYEQYF,TGTGCCAGCAGCCAAGCACAGGGGTCCTACGAGCAGTACTTC
TRBJ2-1,TRBV6-6,TRBD2,CASRGSGTSLNEQFF,TGTGCCAGCAGAGGAAGTGGGACTAGCCTCAATGAGCAGTTCTTC
TRBJ1-2,TRBV2,NA,CASSESGGRYYGYTF,TGTGCCAGCAGTGAAAGTGGGGGGAGGTATTATGGCTACACCTTC
TRBJ2-3,TRBV4-1,TRBD2,CASSQGPSGQTSTDTQYF,TGCGCCAGCAGCCAGGGGCCTAGCGGGCAGACTAGCACAGATACGCAGTATTTT